These T cell receptor beta chains were read from a single sample in a study of blood T cell repertoires in COVID-19. Measured with immunoSEQ multiplex PCR; TCRdb has only the in-frame clones, and not every one. The sample lists hundreds of thousands of clones, 85% occurring once. Sequenced: PBMCs or T cells enriched from blood (not recorded which). Receptor source: a middle-aged man who had recovered from COVID-19. Both conserved end residues are part of each CDR3. The D gene is left open where the match is weak. The size entry is marked missing in some rows and otherwise reads once, few, many or a size class.

size,D,V,J,DNA,CDR3
NA,NA,TRBV3-1/TRBV3-2,TRBJ1-1,TGTGCCAGCAGCCCATTCAACAGTGGTGCCACTGAAGCTTTCTTT,CASSPFNSGATEAFF
NA,TRBD1,TRBV28,TRBJ2-3,TGTGCCAGCACTCCACCGGTGACAGGGCCCACAGATACGCAGTATTTT,CASTPPVTGPTDTQYF
NA,NA,TRBV5-1,TRBJ2-3,TGCGCCAGCAGCTTAACAAGCACAGATACGCAGTATTTT,CASSLTSTDTQYF
NA,TRBD1,TRBV10-3,TRBJ1-6,TGTGCCATCAGTGAAAGAGACAGGGGAGAATCACCCCTCCACTTT,CAISERDRGESPLHF
NA,NA,TRBV7-2,TRBJ2-7,TGTGCCAGCAGCCCACAAGGGCTAGCTACGTTCGAGCAGTACTTC,CASSPQGLATFEQYF
NA,TRBD2,TRBV28,TRBJ2-7,TGTGCCAGCAGTTTAACTAGCGGGAGCTACGAGCAGTACTTC,CASSLTSGSYEQYF
NA,NA,TRBV2,TRBJ2-4,TGTGCCAGCAGCGGCGCGGGACGCAAAAACATTCAGTACTTC,CASSGAGRKNIQYF
NA,TRBD1,TRBV7-2,TRBJ1-1,TGTGCCAGCAGCTTAGGACAGGGGGCGGGAGGGACTGAAGCTTTCTTT,CASSLGQGAGGTEAFF
once,TRBD1,TRBV18,TRBJ2-2,TGTGCCAGCTCAACTCCGGGACAGGGGGCGCATAGCGGGGAGCTGTTTTTT,CASSTPGQGAHSGELFF
once,NA,TRBV27,TRBJ1-3,TGTGCCAGCAGTTCGGTAACCTCTGGAAACACCATATATTTT,CASSSVTSGNTIYF
NA,TRBD1,TRBV19,TRBJ1-5,TGTGCCAGTAATTACGGTGACCTTAGGGGGCATCAGCCCCAGCATTTT,CASNYGDLRGHQPQHF
NA,TRBD2,TRBV28,TRBJ2-7,TGTGCCAGCAGTTTGGAGTTGACAACTAGCGGGACCCACTACGAGCAGTACTTC,CASSLELTTSGTHYEQYF
NA,NA,TRBV4-1,TRBJ1-5,TGCGCCAGCAGCCAAGAGGGGGGATGGAACAATCAGCCCCAGCATTTT,CASSQEGGWNNQPQHF
NA,NA,TRBV2,TRBJ2-5,TGTGCCAGCAGTGTGTCTAGGCTGGAGACCCAGTACTTC,CASSVSRLETQYF
NA,TRBD1,TRBV6-5,TRBJ2-2,TGTGCCAGCAGTAACCGGGACAGGGGCACCGGGGAGCTGTTTTTT,CASSNRDRGTGELFF
NA,NA,TRBV5-4,TRBJ1-2,TGTGCCAGCAGCATTGCCGGTTACAGGGATGCTGGCTACACCTTC,CASSIAGYRDAGYTF
NA,NA,TRBV2,TRBJ1-4,TGTGCCAGCATGGCAGGGGTAGTGACTAATGAAAAACTGTTTTTT,CASMAGVVTNEKLFF
NA,TRBD2,TRBV5-6,TRBJ2-1,TGTGCCAGCAGCTGGCTGACTAGCGGCTACAATGAGCAGTTCTTC,CASSWLTSGYNEQFF
NA,TRBD1,TRBV5-1,TRBJ1-1,TGCGCCAGCAGCGTACAGGGGGCAACCAACACTGAAGCTTTCTTT,CASSVQGATNTEAFF
NA,NA,TRBV5-5,TRBJ1-6,TGTGCCAGCAGCTTGACAGATAATTCACCCCTCCACTTT,CASSLTDNSPLHF
NA,NA,TRBV7-3,TRBJ2-6,TGTGCCAGCAGTCTAGGGGGTGGGGCCGTCCTGACTTTC,CASSLGGGAVLTF
NA,NA,TRBV30,TRBJ2-7,TGTGCCTGGGCGGGGACAGTAGCCTACGAGCAGTACTTC,CAWAGTVAYEQYF
NA,TRBD1,TRBV9,TRBJ2-3,TGTGCCAGCAGCGTATCCCCGGGACAGTCTAGCACAGATACGCAGTATTTT,CASSVSPGQSSTDTQYF
once,TRBD2,TRBV7-3,TRBJ2-1,TGTGCCAGCAGCTTAGGGGAACAGCGGGAGGAGAATGAGCAGTTCTTC,CASSLGEQREENEQFF
few,TRBD2,TRBV7-6,TRBJ2-1,TGTGCCAGCAGAGCTGGACTAGCGGGAACCCGAGGGAATGAGCAGTTCTTC,CASRAGLAGTRGNEQFF
NA,TRBD2,TRBV27,TRBJ2-1,TGTGCCAGCAGTCACTCTAGCGGCCCCTACAATGAGCAGTTCTTC,CASSHSSGPYNEQFF
NA,NA,TRBV18,TRBJ2-3,TGTGCCAGCTCACCCACCAGGGCGCCCACAGATACGCAGTATTTT,CASSPTRAPTDTQYF
NA,NA,TRBV5-8,TRBJ1-1,TGTGCCAGCAGCTTGGTGGGCCGAATGAACACTGAAGCTTTCTTT,CASSLVGRMNTEAFF
NA,TRBD2,TRBV10-3,TRBJ2-1,TGTGCCATCAGTGATCTATCTAGCGGGAGTGCTGAGCAGTTCTTC,CAISDLSSGSAEQFF
NA,TRBD1,TRBV7-6,TRBJ1-1,TGTGCCAGCAGCCCGTTCGGACAGGGTAGAAACACTGAAGCTTTCTTT,CASSPFGQGRNTEAFF
NA,NA,TRBV7-2,TRBJ1-2,TGTGCCAGCAGCTTAGGACGGACCGGGGGTTCCGGTGGCTACACCTTC,CASSLGRTGGSGGYTF
NA,TRBD1,TRBV30,TRBJ1-3,TGTGCCTGGAGTGTAGGGGGCTATGGAAACACCATATATTTT,CAWSVGGYGNTIYF
once,TRBD1,TRBV9,TRBJ1-6,TGTGCCAGCAGCCTCCGGACAGGGGACAATTCACCCCTCCACTTT,CASSLRTGDNSPLHF
NA,TRBD1,TRBV6-5,TRBJ1-2,TGTGCCAGCAGTTTCGGGACAGGGGGCTGGGGCTACACCTTC,CASSFGTGGWGYTF
NA,NA,TRBV25-1,TRBJ2-2,TGTGCCAGCAGTGAAAATGAGGGGGAGCTGTTTTTT,CASSENEGELFF
NA,TRBD2,TRBV19,TRBJ2-1,TGTGCCAGTAGTAGGACTAGCGGGAGCTTCAATGAGCAGTTCTTC,CASSRTSGSFNEQFF
NA,NA,TRBV3-1/TRBV3-2,TRBJ1-2,TGTGCCAGCAGCCAACAGGGTAGAGCGGGCTACACCTTC,CASSQQGRAGYTF
NA,NA,TRBV18,TRBJ1-5,TGTGCCAGCTCACTAGACAGGTCCTACCATCAGCCCCAGCATTTT,CASSLDRSYHQPQHF
once,NA,TRBV18,TRBJ1-2,TGTGCCAGCTCCGACAGCATTACCTATGGCTACACCTTC,CASSDSITYGYTF
NA,NA,TRBV28,TRBJ2-5,TGTGCCAGCAGTTTGTCCAGGGCCCAAGAGACCCAGTACTTC,CASSLSRAQETQYF
once,TRBD2,TRBV4-1,TRBJ2-5,TGCGCCAGCAGCCAAGACGCGACTAGCGGCGTCCAAGAGACCCAGTACTTC,CASSQDATSGVQETQYF
NA,TRBD1,TRBV11-2,TRBJ1-2,TGTGCCAGCAGCTTTGGACAGGGCAATGGCTACACCTTC,CASSFGQGNGYTF
NA,NA,TRBV12-3/TRBV12-4,TRBJ2-7,TGTGCCAGCAACGGCTGGGGGGACGAGCAGTACTTC,CASNGWGDEQYF
NA,NA,TRBV6-1,TRBJ2-1,TGTGCCAGCAGTGAATGGCACAACCCGGGGGGGACAGGGCGGAATGAGCAGTTCTTC,CASSEWHNPGGTGRNEQFF
NA,TRBD1,TRBV18,TRBJ2-2,TGTGCCAGCTCCATACAGGGGACCGGGGAGCTGTTTTTT,CASSIQGTGELFF
NA,NA,TRBV18,TRBJ2-7,TGTGCCAGCTCACCACCGGGACAAAGCTACGAGCAGTACTTC,CASSPPGQSYEQYF
NA,NA,TRBV15,TRBJ2-1,TGTGCCACCAGCAAGAGGCCAGATAATGAGCAGTTCTTC,CATSKRPDNEQFF
NA,NA,TRBV1,TRBJ1-2,TGCACCAGCAGCCACGACGGGGGGGACGAACTAGCCGATGGCTACACCTTC,CTSSHDGGDELADGYTF
NA,TRBD1,TRBV28,TRBJ1-4,TGTGCCAGCAGGAAGTCAGGGGGAGAGGAAAAACTGTTTTTT,CASRKSGGEEKLFF
NA,TRBD1,TRBV10-1,TRBJ1-1,TGCGCCAGCAGTGAGTACAGGGGGAACACTGAAGCTTTCTTT,CASSEYRGNTEAFF
NA,TRBD2,TRBV5-1,TRBJ2-5,TGCGCCAGCAGCTTGGCACTAGCGGGAGGTCCGCAAGAGACCCAGTACTTC,CASSLALAGGPQETQYF
NA,NA,TRBV28,TRBJ1-3,TGTGCCAGCAGTTTGGTGGGACTGGACAAATACTCTGGAAACACCATATATTTT,CASSLVGLDKYSGNTIYF
few,NA,TRBV7-9,TRBJ1-2,TGTGCCAGCAGCCTGAACCTGGGGGCCGATGGCTACACCTTC,CASSLNLGADGYTF
NA,TRBD1,TRBV25-1,TRBJ1-1,TGTGCCAGCAGGGACAGGGGTTGGTTCTTT,CASRDRGWFF
NA,NA,TRBV30,TRBJ2-7,TGTGCCTGGAGTGCCCGAGCTAGCTACGAGCAGTACTTC,CAWSARASYEQYF
NA,NA,TRBV11-2,TRBJ2-1,TGTGCCAGCAGCCATGGGGACGGGAGATACAATGAGCAGTTCTTC,CASSHGDGRYNEQFF
NA,NA,TRBV7-3,TRBJ2-7,TGTGCCAGCAGCTTAACAGGAGGGCCTGAAGACGAGCAGTACTTC,CASSLTGGPEDEQYF
NA,NA,TRBV20-1,TRBJ2-5,TGCAGCGCACAGGGCCGGAAGACCCAGTACTTC,CSAQGRKTQYF